This record covers a single TCR beta chain. It lacks a known antigen. Libraries came from 5' RACE. For each TCR library, approximately 3,700 ng of total RNA was used. For each sample, cDNA synthesis with SMARTScribe reverse transcriptase was split into eight separate reactions. During cDNA synthesis, template switching was used to introduce unique molecular identifiers that contained a 6-nucleotide sample barcode. Amplification of TCRalpha and TCRbeta cDNA involved two nested PCRs of approximately 16 and 10 cycles, and each PCR was followed by bead purification. Before amplification, the cDNA was treated with uracil DNA-glycosylase and purified using the QIAquick PCR purification kit. The second PCR added Illumina TruSeq-compatible adapters along with sample-specific barcodes. Library quality and concentration were checked on TapeStation and Qubit, and libraries were pooled at roughly 5.1 ng each. Pooled libraries were sequenced on an Illumina HiSeq2500 single-index Rapid Run with 2 x 100 bp reads and custom sequencing primers. On the authors' methods: MiGEC version 1.2.6 was used for UMI-based consensus assembly to correct PCR and sequencing errors. V(D)J alignment, clonotype assembly and CDR3 extraction were performed with MiXCR version 2.1.1. Normalisation of gene usage, clonotype sharing and MAIT/NKT TCR abundance was achieved by analysing the top 1000, 10 000 and 20 000 clonotypes per sample. After downsampling to 27 000 UMIs, diversity was calculated as the inverse Simpson index using the vegan R package. Paired Mann-Whitney U tests were applied to discordant twin pairs, with Benjamini-Hochberg correction for multiple testing. TCRdb reprocessed the reads, reporting each CDR3 protein sequence once and no DNA. These V and J calls derive from TCRdb rather than the authors' analysis. The record for this sample contains approximately 160,000 distinct CDR3 sequences. The ten largest account for approximately 7.4% of the sample.

The CDR3 runs 15 amino acids, cysteine and phenylalanine included. The protein alone is recorded here. Per the germline V gene, SGHAT is the CDR1 and FQNNGV is the CDR2. A roughly 2.7 ml peripheral blood sample was drawn into PAXgene tubes per donor and stored at -80°C. Without T cell sorting, total RNA was isolated from whole blood using the PAXgene blood miRNA kit on an automated QIAcube. Peripheral blood from monozygotic twin pairs concordant or discordant for inflammatory bowel disease was subjected to deep TCRalpha and TCRbeta repertoire profiling with unique molecular barcoding. Smoking habits were recorded for all twin pairs, and individuals were classified as current, former or never smokers. These data are taken from a study of monozygotic twins with inflammatory bowel disease (dated by TCRdb to between 2018 and 2021). For the study in its entirety: In total, around 28 monozygotic twin pairs made up the full study: 19 Danish pairs, all IBD-discordant, plus nine German pairs, of which four were IBD-concordant and five were IBD-discordant. Disease-associated traits were sought mainly through comparisons between IBD patients and their genetically identical healthy co-twins within discordant pairs. Each individual had, on average, about 151 000 unique TCRalpha sequences and 181 000 unique TCRbeta sequences available for analysis. The paper's findings and limits, for the study overall: Different T cell subtypes could not be distinguished in the analysis. TCRbeta repertoire diversity, by inverse Simpson index, was decreased in IBD patients compared with their healthy co-twins. Compared with healthy twins, IBD patients shared fewer clonotypes with other individuals, and the difference was most pronounced in patients with signs of disease activity. No difference in repertoire similarity was observed between concordant and discordant twins, possibly owing to limited statistical power. The results gave no support for a single strong signal or clonotype linked to IBD. Background noise and inter-individual variability may have been introduced into the repertoires by the differing immunosuppressive treatments among patients.

Recombination linked TRBV11-2 to TRBJ1-3. Sequenced material: blood. This clonotype was obtained from a human donor with ulcerative colitis or Crohn's disease, or a healthy co-twin of an affected twin (not recorded which). The CDR3 here reads CASSYSEYSGNTIYF. Reference TRBV11-2 and TRBJ1-3 proteins supply the regions before and after the CDR3; the full variable domain is: EAGVAQSPRYKIIEKRQSVAFWCNPISGHATLYWYQQILGQGPKLLIQFQNNGVVDDSQLPKDRFSAERLKGVDSTLKIQPAKLEDSAVYLCASSYSEYSGNTIYFGEGSWLTVV.